This T cell receptor beta chain appears in the sequencing data of a study of blood T cell repertoires in COVID-19. Study-wide background: The United States, Italy and Spain supplied acute and convalescent COVID-19 samples.

This clone has only one observation. Method: immunoSEQ multiplex PCR; TCRdb's copy keeps in-frame clones and lacks some. The profile covers 130,000 to 150,000 clones, with approximately 89% appearing a single time and 1.5% to 2% taken by the ten largest. Germline V gene sequence: CDR1 SNHLY, CDR2 FYNNEI. J gave up 4 bases and V 6 bases, and 11 bases lay outside the gene matches. The CDR3 is 16 residues long. The chain recombines TRBV2 with TRBJ2-1; TRBD2 aligns across 8 bases. The source of this sequence is a human donor in a cohort sampled during active COVID-19. The material sequenced was peripheral blood. The CDR3 loop is CASSPRVAGTYNEQFF. The CDR3 DNA sequence: TGTGCCAGCAGCCCTCGGGTAGCGGGAACTTACAATGAGCAGTTCTTC.